This entry lists 27 T cell receptor beta chains sequenced from one sample in a study of blood T cells in healthy people across ages. A second PCR of roughly 7 to 11 cycles used a sample-barcoded 5' primer and a J-beta primer mix. TCRdb recomputed calls from the 5' RACE reads with MiXCR, one row per CDR3 protein. The sample shows about 690,000 distinct CDR3 sequences, 40% to 45% of them seen only once. What was sequenced was blood. The receptors come from an older man in good health.

The rearrangement links TRBV20-1 to TRBJ2-1, with D possibly TRBD1 on 6 matching bases. Trimming pared 3 bases from V and 4 bases from J, leaving 13 bases between. The V gene's germline CDR1 is DFQATT and CDR2 SNEGSKA (reference sequence). The CDR3 spans 14 residues. For the CDR3, the DNA is TGCAGTGCTAGTACTGTAGGGGGTTACAATGAGCAGTTCTTC. Amino acid sequence: CSASTVGGYNEQFF.

About this clonotype itself: At one end the junction does not follow the germline gene, possibly because of a read error. The rearrangement links TRBV7-2 to TRBJ1-6; tentative D call: TRBD1 (5 bases). The CDR3 sequence is 18 residues long. The V gene's germline CDR1 is SGHTA and CDR2 FQGNSA. CDR3 in amino acids: CASSKVPTASSYNPPLHF. CDR3 bases: TGTGCCAGCAGCAAAGTCCCGACAGCAAGCTCCTATAATCCACCCCTCCACTTT.

This clonotype was recorded a few times. The rearrangement uses TRBV20-1 and TRBJ1-2, with D hard to call. The CDR3 has 12 residues. V was shortened by 2 bases and J by 4 bases, with 8 bases between the two germline ends. The germline CDR1 and CDR2 sequences are DFQATT and SNEGSKA (reference sequence). CDR3 sequence reads: CSARQEAYGYTF. CDR3 nucleotide sequence: TGCAGTGCTAGACAGGAGGCCTATGGCTACACCTTC.

The CDR3 region is CASSPGDRGNTEAFF. CDR3 DNA sequence: TGCGCCAGCAGCCCGGGGGACAGGGGGAACACTGAAGCTTTCTTT. The V call is TRBV5-1, the J call TRBJ1-1; 10 bases match TRBD1. Per the germline V gene, CDR1 is SGHRS and CDR2 is YFSETQ. The CDR3 is made up of 15 amino acids. J gave up 1 base and V 4 bases, and 4 bases lay outside the gene matches.

The rearrangement uses TRBV5-1 and TRBJ2-5; D might be TRBD1 or TRBD2, each matching 5 bases. The J call may be in error: the DNA end matches TRBJ2-7 better. The germline gives CDR1 SGHRS, CDR2 YFSETQ. The CDR3 has 15 amino acids. The DNA of the CDR3 is TGCGCCAGCAGCTGGGAACCGGGACGGCTCTACGAGCAGTACTTC. Amino acids: CASSWEPGRLYEQYF.

Written as DNA, the CDR3 is TGCGCCAGCAGCTTTGACAGGGCCCGGGATACGCAGTATTTT. Protein sequence: CASSFDRARDTQYF. The gene calls are TRBV5-1 and TRBJ2-3; 7 bases map to TRBD1. This CDR3 is built from 14 residues. The junction had 6 bases not matched to a gene; V was cut back by 2 bases and J by 6 bases. Germline CDR1 SGHRS, CDR2 YFSETQ.

The chain recombines TRBV4-2 with TRBJ2-7; TRBD1 agrees at 10 bases. CDR3 length equals 16 residues. CDR1 LGHNA and CDR2 YNFKEQ come from the germline V gene. J gave up 4 bases and V 2 bases, and 8 bases lay outside the gene matches. The CDR3 protein is CASSQPRGTGAYEQYF. CDR3 coding DNA: TGTGCCAGCAGCCAACCTCGGGGGACAGGGGCGTACGAGCAGTACTTC.

The chain recombines TRBV20-1 with TRBJ2-1; D ambiguous. The CDR3 runs 12 residues. Germline values: CDR1 DFQATT, CDR2 SNEGSKA (reference sequence). Trimming removed 2 bases at V and 6 bases at J, with 8 bases between. The CDR3 DNA follows: TGCAGTGCTAGACACCGATCCAATGAGCAGTTCTTC. Its protein is CSARHRSNEQFF.

V usage is TRBV12-3 or TRBV12-4 and J usage is TRBJ1-2; a possible D gene is TRBD1 (5 bases). The V gene lost 3 bases and the J gene lost 3 bases, with 11 bases spanning the gap. The CDR3 covers 14 residues. The CDR3 nucleotides read TGTGCCAGCAGTTTCGGGGGACTGCACTATGGCTACACCTTC. Protein: CASSFGGLHYGYTF.

With regard to this clonotype: The CDR3 does not close with the conserved phenylalanine or tryptophan, likely indicating a read error. The chain combines TRBV2 with TRBJ2-1; D is uncertain. CDR1 is SNHLY and CDR2 is FYNNEI in the germline V gene. V lost 6 bases to trimming and J lost 3 bases, with 12 bases between them. The CDR3 covers 14 residues. The CDR3 loop reads CASRTSVGYNEQFL. The CDR3 coding sequence is TGTGCCAGCAGAACAAGTGTAGGCTACAATGAGCAGTTCTTA.

The V gene is TRBV11-2, the J gene TRBJ2-2; TRBD1 might be the D (5 bases). Deletions cut 0 bases from V and 0 bases from J, with 11 bases between. This CDR3 spans 17 amino acids. The germline gives CDR1 SGHAT, CDR2 FQNNGV. CDR3 DNA: TGTGCCAGCAGCTTAGATAGTCAGGGCTCGAACACCGGGGAGCTGTTTTTT. It encodes CASSLDSQGSNTGELFF.

This clonotype was picked up a small number of times. V gene TRBV2 combines with J gene TRBJ2-1; 9 bases align to TRBD1. Trimming at V came to 6 bases and at J to 7 bases, leaving 10 bases not matched to a gene. The germline V gene encodes CDR1 SNHLY and CDR2 FYNNEI. The CDR3 runs to 15 residues. The CDR3 is CASRRAGTGYNEQFF. The DNA of the CDR3 is TGTGCCAGCAGGAGAGCCGGGACAGGGTATAATGAGCAGTTCTTC.

The chain recombines TRBV29-1 with TRBJ2-5, with D possibly being TRBD1 or TRBD2 (5 bases each). The CDR3 has 13 amino acids. Germline loops: CDR1 SQVTM, CDR2 ANQGSEA. The ends were cut back, 7 bases at V and 4 bases at J, with 16 bases in the middle. The CDR3 spells CSAPLRGGETQYF. The DNA of the CDR3 is TGCAGCGCCCCTCTTCGGGGCGGAGAGACCCAGTACTTC.

The chain is built from TRBV11-3 and TRBJ2-3; perhaps TRBD2 as D (6 bases). Trimming shortened V by 4 bases and J by 3 bases, and 14 bases separated the two germline ends. This CDR3 comprises 15 residues. CDR1 SGHNT and CDR2 YENEEA come from the germline V gene. The CDR3 here is CASSSSGARTDTQYF. CDR3 DNA sequence: TGTGCCAGCAGCTCCTCGGGAGCCAGGACAGATACGCAGTATTTT. Full variable domain (rest looked up from reference TRBV11-3 and TRBJ2-3): EAGVVQSPRYKIIEKKQPVAFWCNPISGHNTLYWYLQNLGQGPELLIRYENEEAVDDSQLPKDRFSAERLKGVDSTLKIQPAELGDSAVYLCASSSSGARTDTQYFGPGTRLTVL.

This clonotype was seen a few times. V gene TRBV12-3 or TRBV12-4 combines with J gene TRBJ1-5, with D unresolved. The CDR3 covers 14 residues. V lost 5 bases and J 0 bases, leaving 8 bases between the germline ends. In DNA, the CDR3 is TGTGCCAGCAGTGCACGAAGTAGCAATCAGCCCCAGCATTTT. It encodes CASSARSSNQPQHF.

The chain combines TRBV6-2 or TRBV6-3 with TRBJ1-1, with a weak D call TRBD1 (6 bases). This CDR3 is 15 amino acids long. The V and J ends lost 6 bases and 1 base respectively, with 15 bases between them. CDR1 is MNHEY and CDR2 is SVGEGT in the germline V gene. CDR3 region: CASREGDRPNTEAFF. CDR3 bases: TGTGCCAGCAGAGAAGGAGACAGGCCGAACACTGAAGCTTTCTTT.

This clonotype has ten or more counts. V gene TRBV4-1 combines with J gene TRBJ2-3, with 10 bases that match TRBD2. The CDR3 contains 16 residues. Germline V gives CDR1 MGHRA, CDR2 YSYEKL. With V trimmed by 6 bases and J by 5 bases, 11 bases remained unmatched. CDR3 amino acids: CASRLSAGGPQDTQYF. DNA for the CDR3: TGCGCCAGCAGGCTTTCAGCGGGGGGGCCCCAAGATACGCAGTATTTT.

Many counts were recorded for this clonotype. The chain recombines TRBV5-6 with TRBJ2-1; 10 bases match TRBD2. Trimming took 2 bases from V and 9 from J; bases not matched to a gene: 8. The CDR3 extends over 15 amino acids. Germline loops: CDR1 SGHDT, CDR2 YYEEEE. CDR3 coding DNA: TGTGCCAGCAGCTTAGTAAGCGGGAGGGCCTTTGAGCAGTTCTTC. Translated: CASSLVSGRAFEQFF.

The chain carries TRBV21-1 and TRBJ2-3; the table's D call, TRBD1, was not checked against the DNA. TRBV21-1 counts as a pseudogene. The CDR3 consists of 16 residues. Here the CDR3 reads CASSAEKGLLTDTQYF. The DNA of the CDR3 is TGTGCCAGCAGCGCCGAGAAGGGGCTACTCACAGATACGCAGTATTTT.

Of note for this clonotype: A read error may account for a junction end that differs from germline. This chain uses TRBV11-2 with TRBJ2-3; tentatively, D is TRBD1 (6 bases). CDR3 length: 17 amino acids. Germline V gene lookup returns CDR1 SGHAT and CDR2 FQNNGV. CDR3 bases: TGTGCCAGCAACTTAGGATCTTGGGACATCCGCACAGATACGCAGTATTTT. Its translation: CASNLGSWDIRTDTQYF. The complete variable domain, with remaining parts taken from reference TRBV11-2 and TRBJ2-3, reads EAGVAQSPRYKIIEKRQSVAFWCNPISGHATLYWYQQILGQGPKLLIQFQNNGVVDDSQLPKDRFSAERLKGVDSTLKIQPAKLEDSAVYLCASNLGSWDIRTDTQYFGPGTRLTVL.

Here the CDR3 reads CASRGEAYGYTF. DNA of the CDR3: TGTGCCAGCAGGGGTGAGGCCTATGGCTACACCTTC. V and J are TRBV27 and TRBJ1-2; D call uncertain. Trimming removed 6 bases from V and 4 bases from J, with 9 bases in between. Germline lookup yields CDR1 MNHEY and CDR2 SMNVEV (reference sequence). The CDR3 totals 12 residues.

This clonotype was seen repeatedly, ten times or more. The V and J genes are TRBV5-1 and TRBJ2-1, with TRBD1 matching over 8 bases. V gave up 5 bases and J gave up 9 bases; unmatched junction bases: 13. CDR1 is SGHRS and CDR2 is YFSETQ in the germline V gene. This CDR3 spans 15 amino acids. The CDR3 bases are TGCGCCAGCAGACCGGACAGGGAGGTCTTGGGTGAGCAGTTCTTC. Translating it yields CASRPDREVLGEQFF.

The chain has TRBV6-1 and TRBJ2-1; 9 positions agree with TRBD2. The last part of the DNA fits TRBJ2-7 better; the J call may be wrong. Germline V CDR1 and CDR2: MNHNS, SASEGT. The CDR3 is made up of 13 amino acids. CDR3: CASMRTSAHEQYF. CDR3 DNA sequence: TGTGCCAGCATGAGGACTAGCGCTCATGAGCAGTACTTC.

This clonotype has a handful of counts. The chain recombines TRBV4-2 with TRBJ2-3, with TRBD2 matching over 7 bases. CDR1 LGHNA and CDR2 YNFKEQ come from the germline V gene. With V trimmed by 1 base and J by 2 bases, 6 bases remained unmatched. The CDR3 extends over 16 amino acids. The CDR3 DNA follows: TGTGCCAGCAGCCAAGTCTCTAGCGGCATCACAGATACGCAGTATTTT. This codes for CASSQVSSGITDTQYF.

This chain joins TRBV5-1 and TRBJ2-7; D unclear. The CDR3 consists of 15 residues. V was shortened by 1 base and J by 2 bases, with 13 bases between the two germline ends. Per germline, CDR1 SGHRS and CDR2 YFSETQ. The chain's CDR3 is CASSLRPVQPYEQYF. In nucleotides, the CDR3 is TGCGCCAGCAGCTTGAGGCCAGTACAGCCCTACGAGCAGTACTTC.

V usage is TRBV2 and J usage is TRBJ2-7; 10 positions match TRBD1. The junction had 6 bases not matched to a gene; V was cut back by 3 bases and J by 4 bases. Germline V gene lookup returns CDR1 SNHLY and CDR2 FYNNEI. This CDR3 spans 15 amino acids. CDR3 in amino acids: CASSEGGQGGYEQYF. In nucleotides, the CDR3 is TGTGCCAGCAGTGAGGGAGGACAGGGGGGTTACGAGCAGTACTTC.

The V gene is TRBV9, the J gene TRBJ2-1; D might be TRBD1 (6 bases). Germline-derived CDR1 and CDR2 are SGDLS and YYNGEE. CDR3 length: 15 residues. Between the trimmed V and J ends, which lost 8 bases and 2 bases, there was a span of 17 bases. CDR3 coding DNA: TGTGCCAGTAGTATACAGGGAGTGCCCTACAATGAGCAGTTCTTC. Translated, it gives CASSIQGVPYNEQFF.